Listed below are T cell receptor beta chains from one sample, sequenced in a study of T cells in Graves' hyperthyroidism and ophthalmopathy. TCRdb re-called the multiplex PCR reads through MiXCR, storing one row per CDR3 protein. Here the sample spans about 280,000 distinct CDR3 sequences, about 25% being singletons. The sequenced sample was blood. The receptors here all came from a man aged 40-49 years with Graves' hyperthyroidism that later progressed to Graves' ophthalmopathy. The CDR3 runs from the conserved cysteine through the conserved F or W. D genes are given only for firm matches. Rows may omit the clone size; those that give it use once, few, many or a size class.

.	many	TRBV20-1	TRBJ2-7	CSARGDQAYEQYF	TGCAGTGCTAGGGGGGACCAAGCCTACGAGCAGTACTTC
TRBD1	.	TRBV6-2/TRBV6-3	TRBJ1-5	CASSYIQGAGQPQHF	TGTGCCAGCAGTTATATACAGGGGGCTGGCCAGCCCCAGCATTTT
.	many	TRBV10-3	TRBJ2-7	CAIMSGLQSYEQYF	TGTGCCATCATGTCCGGACTTCAATCCTACGAGCAGTACTTC
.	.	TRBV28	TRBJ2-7	CASSLSRLYEQYF	TGTGCCAGCAGTTTAAGCAGGTTGTACGAGCAGTACTTC
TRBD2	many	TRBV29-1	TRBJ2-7	CSGWEGSEQYF	TGCAGCGGGTGGGAGGGCTCCGAGCAGTACTTC
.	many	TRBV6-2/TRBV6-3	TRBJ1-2	CASRGRSGYTF	TGTGCCAGCCGAGGGAGGAGTGGCTACACCTTC
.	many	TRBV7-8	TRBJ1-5	CASSSEGPQWGQPQHF	TGTGCCAGCAGCTCAGAGGGGCCACAATGGGGTCAGCCCCAGCATTTT
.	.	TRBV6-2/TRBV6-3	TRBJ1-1	CASSYSSGMGREGTEAFF	TGTGCCAGCAGTTACTCTTCCGGTATGGGCAGGGAGGGCACTGAAGCTTTCTTT
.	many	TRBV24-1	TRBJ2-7	CATSEGPSPDEQYF	TGTGCCACCAGTGAGGGGCCCTCCCCTGACGAGCAGTACTTC
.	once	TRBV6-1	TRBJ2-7	CASTRLNYEQYF	TGTGCCAGCACGAGACTTAACTACGAGCAGTACTTC
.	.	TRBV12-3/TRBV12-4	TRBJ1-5	CASRPDRPNQPQHF	TGTGCCAGCAGACCGGACAGACCCAATCAGCCCCAGCATTTT
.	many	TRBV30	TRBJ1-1	CAWSLPHRGMNTEAFF	TGTGCCTGGAGTCTGCCGCACCGTGGAATGAACACTGAAGCTTTCTTT
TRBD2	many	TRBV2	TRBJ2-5	CASSVGGQETQYF	TGTGCCAGCAGTGTGGGAGGGCAAGAGACCCAGTACTTC
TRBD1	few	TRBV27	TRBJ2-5	CASSLSGTGYRETQYF	TGTGCCAGCAGTTTGTCTGGGACAGGGTATCGAGAGACCCAGTACTTC
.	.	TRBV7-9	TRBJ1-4	CASSSRPQGEKLFF	TGTGCCAGCAGCTCCAGACCCCAGGGTGAAAAACTGTTTTTT
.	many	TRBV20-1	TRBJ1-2	CSARGGSWGYTF	TGCAGTGCTAGGGGAGGGAGTTGGGGCTACACCTTC
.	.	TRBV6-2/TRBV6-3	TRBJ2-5	CASSYQRFGVLGSQETQYF	TGTGCCAGCAGTTACCAACGGTTTGGCGTACTGGGAAGCCAAGAGACCCAGTACTTC
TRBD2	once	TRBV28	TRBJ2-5	CATLSAGGRETQYF	TGTGCCACCCTTTCGGCGGGAGGGCGGGAGACCCAGTACTTC
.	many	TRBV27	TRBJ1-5	CASSRGLTGNSNQPQHF	TGTGCCAGCAGTAGGGGCCTGACAGGAAACAGCAATCAGCCCCAGCATTTT
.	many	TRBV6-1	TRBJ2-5	CASSEERVGETQYF	TGTGCCAGCAGTGAGGAGCGGGTCGGGGAGACCCAGTACTTC